These T cell receptor beta chains were read from a single sample in a study of cytomegalovirus exposure and HLA in healthy donors. Only in-frame clones appear in the TCRdb table, and some are missing; sequencing was by immunoSEQ multiplex PCR. Of 150,000 or so clones listed, more than 60% are singletons. Sample: PBMCs. The receptors were gathered from a young man in good health and CMV-seropositive. Each CDR3 is given with its conserved first and last residue. The D gene is left open where the match is weak. Clone size appears in some rows only: once, few, many, or a class for an expanded clone.

TRBV27	NA	TRBJ2-2	NA	TGTGCCAGCCGAAGCGAGAACACCGGGGAGCTGTTTTTT	CASRSENTGELFF
TRBV18	TRBD2	TRBJ2-3	NA	TGTGCCAGCTCACCCCGGACTAGCGGGGGCACAGATACGCAGTATTTT	CASSPRTSGGTDTQYF
TRBV27	TRBD2	TRBJ2-7	NA	TGTGCCAGCAGTTTGAGGACTAGCGGTGATTACGAGCAGTACTTC	CASSLRTSGDYEQYF
TRBV10-2	TRBD2	TRBJ2-5	few	TGCGCCAGCAGCGCTAGCGGGGCTCAAGAGACCCAGTACTTC	CASSASGAQETQYF
TRBV5-6	NA	TRBJ2-3	few	TGTGCCAGCAGCCCCTTCGGGTACCCCACAGATACGCAGTATTTT	CASSPFGYPTDTQYF
TRBV6-4	NA	TRBJ2-3	medium-sized	TGTGCCAGCAGTTTGGGAGGCAACAGGGATACGCAGTATTTT	CASSLGGNRDTQYF
TRBV7-3	NA	TRBJ2-1	NA	TGTGCCAGCAGCTTAGGGGGGGCTAATGAGCAGTTCTTC	CASSLGGANEQFF
TRBV7-9	TRBD2	TRBJ2-7	NA	TGTGCCAGCAGCACTAGCGGGAAGCGTGGTTTGTACGAGCAGTACTTC	CASSTSGKRGLYEQYF
TRBV11-2	NA	TRBJ1-1	NA	TGTGCCAGCAGCTTAGCCCCGGGGTCGAACACTGAAGCTTTCTTT	CASSLAPGSNTEAFF
TRBV5-1	NA	TRBJ1-4	NA	TGCGCCAGCAGCTTGGGGGAGCTTCTTGGGGAAAAACTGTTTTTT	CASSLGELLGEKLFF
TRBV4-1	TRBD1	TRBJ2-7	NA	TGCGCCAGCAGCTTCCGGGACAGGGGTAACGAGCAGTACTTC	CASSFRDRGNEQYF
TRBV6-1	NA	TRBJ2-1	few	TGTGCCAGCAGCCGGAACAGCTACAATGAGCAGTTCTTC	CASSRNSYNEQFF
TRBV28	TRBD1	TRBJ1-2	NA	TGTGCCAGCAGTTTATCCGGGACAGGGGCGTATGGCTACACCTTC	CASSLSGTGAYGYTF
TRBV30	NA	TRBJ2-1	once	TGTGCCTGGAGTGTACTAACCCGATCCTACAATGAGCAGTTCTTC	CAWSVLTRSYNEQFF
TRBV15	TRBD1	TRBJ1-1	NA	TGTGCCACCAGCAGAGATCAAGGGGACAGCACCCCGACTTTCTTT	CATSRDQGDSTPTFF
TRBV29-1	TRBD2	TRBJ2-1	NA	TGCAGCGTTGAAGCTGTAGCGGGGACTGGCAATGAGCAGTTCTTC	CSVEAVAGTGNEQFF
TRBV20-1	NA	TRBJ2-7	NA	TGCAGTGCTAGAAACTTCTACGAGCAGTACTTC	CSARNFYEQYF